This T cell receptor beta chain was sequenced in a study of regulatory T cells in long-lasting Graves disease. This sample's time point: newly diagnosed GD, antithyroid drugs for less than 3 months. With RNA extracted from PBMCs as input, the TCR library was made. This clonotype was recorded a few times. V dropped 5 bases and J dropped 0 bases, with 11 bases sitting between them. The CDR3 totals 15 residues. CDR3-region Arm-PCR and iRepertoire HTBI primers produced the TCR beta libraries. TCRdb passed the multiplex PCR reads through MiXCR, listing each CDR3 protein once. The data hold 400,000 to 650,000 distinct CDR3 sequences, with roughly a sixth observed a single time. This sample was also put to use in a study of T cells in Graves' hyperthyroidism and ophthalmopathy.

The chain has TRBV12-3 or TRBV12-4 and TRBJ1-3, with D maybe TRBD1 (6 bases). The TCR comes from a woman aged 35-60 years with Graves disease. Material: peripheral blood mononuclear cells (PBMCs), obtained at new diagnosis, from a patient treated with antithyroid drugs. The CDR3 loop is CASSPGHLSGNTIYF. The DNA for the CDR3 is TGTGCCAGCAGTCCGGGACACCTCTCTGGAAACACCATATATTTT.